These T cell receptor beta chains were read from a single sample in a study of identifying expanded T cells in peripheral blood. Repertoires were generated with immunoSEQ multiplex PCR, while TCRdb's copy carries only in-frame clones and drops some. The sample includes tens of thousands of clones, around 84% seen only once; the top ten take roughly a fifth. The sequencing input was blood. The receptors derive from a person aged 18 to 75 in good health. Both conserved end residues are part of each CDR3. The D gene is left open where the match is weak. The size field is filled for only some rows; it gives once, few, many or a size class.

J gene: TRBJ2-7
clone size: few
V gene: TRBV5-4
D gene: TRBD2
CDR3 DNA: TGTGCCAGGACCGGGACTACCTCCTACGAGCAGTACTTC
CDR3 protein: CARTGTTSYEQYF

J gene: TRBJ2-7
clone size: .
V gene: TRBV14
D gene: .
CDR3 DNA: TGTGCCAGCAGCCAATATGGCCTTGGCGAGCAGTACTTC
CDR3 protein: CASSQYGLGEQYF

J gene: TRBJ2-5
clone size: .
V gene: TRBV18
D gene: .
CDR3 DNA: TGTGCCAGCTCACAGGACGAGGGACCTCCAATTCCTCAAGAGACCCAGTACTTC
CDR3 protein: CASSQDEGPPIPQETQYF

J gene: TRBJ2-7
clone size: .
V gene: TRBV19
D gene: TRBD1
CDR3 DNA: TGTGCCAGTAGTATGGGGACAGGGCTATCCTACGAGCAGTACTTC
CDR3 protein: CASSMGTGLSYEQYF

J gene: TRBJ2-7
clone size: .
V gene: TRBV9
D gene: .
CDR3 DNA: TGTGCCAGCGATCGGCAGACCCCCTACGAGCAGTACTTC
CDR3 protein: CASDRQTPYEQYF

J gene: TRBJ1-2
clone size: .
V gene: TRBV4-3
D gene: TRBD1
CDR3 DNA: TGCGCCAGCAGCCAAGACCCTACTGGACAGGACAATGGCTACACCTTC
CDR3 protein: CASSQDPTGQDNGYTF

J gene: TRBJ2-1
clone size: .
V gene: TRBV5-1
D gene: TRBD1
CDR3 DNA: TGCGCCAGCAGCCCGGGACAGGGGGGCTACAATGAGCAGTTCTTC
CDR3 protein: CASSPGQGGYNEQFF

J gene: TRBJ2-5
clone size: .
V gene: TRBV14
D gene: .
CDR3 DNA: TGTGCCAGCAAGAGCGGGCCCGAACAAGAGACCCAGTACTTC
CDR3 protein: CASKSGPEQETQYF

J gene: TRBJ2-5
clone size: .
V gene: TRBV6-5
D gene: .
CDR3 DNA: TGTGCCAGCAGTTACTCGACGGCAGCCCAAGAGACCCAGTACTTC
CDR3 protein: CASSYSTAAQETQYF

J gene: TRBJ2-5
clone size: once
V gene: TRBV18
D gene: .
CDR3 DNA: TGTGCCAGCTCACCTAACAGGGTTCAAGAGACCCAGTACTTC
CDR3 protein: CASSPNRVQETQYF